The present entry profiles one T cell receptor (beta chain) with its context. The antigen is undetermined. The data belong to a study of read filtering for tumor transcriptome and immune sequencing. Study-level information: Patients were approximately 18 male and some 13 female, mean age approximately 70 years, range roughly 47 to 85. Findings and caveats of the study: In IR-seq, single-read clonotypes were roughly 80% of clonotypes but approximately 4% of reads.

Trimming removed 5 bases from V and 4 bases from J, with 11 bases in between. Germline assignment: CDR1 SGHVS and CDR2 FNYEAQ. The CDR3 has 13 residues. From approximately 430 ng of RNA, a library with molecular barcoded alpha/delta and beta/gamma adaptors was made. TCRdb independently ran MiXCR on the reads; one entry per CDR3 protein. Of 62,000 or so distinct CDR3 sequences listed, 20% are singletons. The V call is TRBV7-6, the J call TRBJ1-2, with a weak D call TRBD1 (5 bases). The receptor comes from a donor older than 35 with multiple myeloma. Sequencing was performed on a population of CD138-negative cells sorted from bone marrow. The CDR3 here is CASSRETAYGYTF. The CDR3 DNA reads as TGTGCCAGCAGCCGAGAGACAGCCTATGGCTACACCTTC.